The T cell receptor (beta chain) under discussion was sequenced for a study of response to subunit inactivated influenza vaccine (dated by TCRdb to the late 2010s). About the study as a whole: To follow how T cells responded to a trivalent subunit inactivated influenza vaccine, the researchers relied on deep quantitative profiling of the T cell receptor repertoire.

The CDR3 runs 15 amino acids, cysteine and phenylalanine included. Just CDR3 DNA is preserved here, 45 bases in frame from base 1. Trimming takes 4 bases from V and 2 bases from J, and the germline ends sit 14 bases apart. CDR1 and CDR2 were assigned from the germline V gene (reference sequence) as SEHNR and FQNEAQ. Beyond this particular receptor, the publication reports: According to the authors, only a limited number of new T cells may be recruited by each seasonal influenza vaccination.

Library generation was performed with RT-PCR. Reads for this sample came from an Illumina HiSeq 2500. The public reads were reanalyzed by TCRdb: fastp trimming at Q25, MiXCR alignment, in-frame beta chains only. Merged by CDR3 protein, the rows form single entries marked with the most common genes and DNA. The sample table lists 650,000 to 800,000 distinct CDR3 sequences, approximately 15% of them with a count of one. Clones ranked in the top ten supply around 6.5% of the sample. As for this clonotype: Its antigen remains undetermined. The record has no base qualities; no much larger clone is one base away.

The chain uses TRBV7-9 and TRBJ2-5; the D gene is unclear. The TCR sequence derives from a man aged 45-65 years who received an inactivated influenza vaccine. Donor details come from another sample of the same person, matched by shared clones. Sequenced material: PBMCs from blood, taken about 14 days before vaccination. The DNA is TGTGCCAGCAGCTCCAGTTCCTCCGGGCAAGAGACCCAGTACTTC. Translated, it gives CASSSSSSGQETQYF.